Given below is one T cell receptor (beta chain) in context. Its antigen is unidentified. This sample's time point: late sampling 161 to 241 days after vaccination in a few convalescent patients. Treatment reported: roughly 10-day PBMC culture with coronavirus spike peptide pools or control peptides (ViraFEST assay). At days 3 and 7, half the medium was exchanged for fresh IL-2 medium. Oncomine TCR Beta short-read sequencing was applied to DNA from cultured CD4+ T cells. The authors extracted genomic DNA from cultured CD4+ T cells. TCRdb reanalysed the PCR reads using MiXCR and keeps one entry per CDR3 protein. Among tens of thousands of distinct CDR3 sequences listed, about two fifths were seen once. CDR1 and CDR2 (germline): LNHNV, YYDKDF (reference sequence). Trimming removed 3 bases from V and 3 bases from J, with 9 bases in between. CDR3 length: 14 amino acids. The data are from a study of vaccination and CD4 T cells after COVID-19. Overall study findings and caveats: Convalescent patients had 304 of 307 vaccine-specific clones showing spike mono-reactivity.

Specimen: CD4+ T cells from blood, cultured in vitro, collected about 7 months after SARS-CoV-2 vaccination. This TCR was sampled from a human donor who had recovered from COVID-19. The V call is TRBV15, the J call TRBJ1-5; tentatively, D is TRBD1 (5 bases). CDR3 amino acids: CATSRGGDNQPQHF. CDR3 nucleotide sequence: TGTGCCACCAGCAGGGGGGGTGACAATCAGCCCCAGCATTTT.